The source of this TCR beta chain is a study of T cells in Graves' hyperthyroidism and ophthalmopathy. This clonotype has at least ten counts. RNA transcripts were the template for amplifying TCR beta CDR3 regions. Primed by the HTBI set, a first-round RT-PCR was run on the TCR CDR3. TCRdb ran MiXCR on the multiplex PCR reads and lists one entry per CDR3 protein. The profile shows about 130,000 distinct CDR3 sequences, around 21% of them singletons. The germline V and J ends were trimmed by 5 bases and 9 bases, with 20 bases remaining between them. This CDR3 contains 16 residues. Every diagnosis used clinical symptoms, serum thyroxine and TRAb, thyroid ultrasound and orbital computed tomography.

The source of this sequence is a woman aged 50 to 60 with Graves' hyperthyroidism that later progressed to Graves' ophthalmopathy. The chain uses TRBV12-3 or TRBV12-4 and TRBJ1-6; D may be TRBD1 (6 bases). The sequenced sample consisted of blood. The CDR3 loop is CASSGISPRGLSPLHF. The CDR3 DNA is TGTGCCAGCAGTGGTATATCTCCCAGGGGCCTTTCACCCCTCCACTTT.